The T cell receptor (beta chain) under discussion was sequenced for a study of blood T cell repertoires in COVID-19. Study information: The United States, Italy and Spain were the sources of the acute and convalescent COVID-19 samples.

The table came from immunoSEQ multiplex PCR; TCRdb's copy has only in-frame clones and leaves some out. Of about 90,000 clones listed, approximately 86% are singletons. The TCR originated in a man older than 75 with active or convalescent COVID-19. The sequencing input was peripheral blood.

The CDR3 DNA reads TGTGCCAGCAGTTTAGTTGGGGCCAAATATGGCTACACCTTC. It yields the protein CASSLVGAKYGYTF. The rearrangement joins TRBV27 to TRBJ1-2, with D possibly being TRBD1 (5 bases). CDR1 and CDR2 (germline): MNHEY, SMNVEV (reference sequence). The CDR3 is 14 residues long. Trimming took off 2 bases at V and 5 bases at J, with 12 bases between the two ends.